The T cell receptor beta chain under discussion was sequenced for a study of T cells in narcolepsy (dated 2018 in TCRdb). About the investigation overall: Healthy control donors were enrolled in the study alongside patients who had narcolepsy type 1 or type 2 (NT1, NT2). Autoreactive T cells targeting hypocretin neuron self-antigens (hypocretin, TRIB2) were sought in narcolepsy patients, and TCR Vbeta sequencing was used to track clonotypes in blood and CSF. Overall study results and their limits: Numbers of sequenced blood memory CD4+ clonotypes were comparable, with averages of about 41,000 in patients and 30,000 to 35,000 in controls. According to the report, autoreactive clonotypes were detected serially in the blood of the same patients and of different patients, but not in healthy controls. No sequences matching autoreactive T cell clones were contained in some blood memory CD4+ repertoires from patients and controls. Plots that compared CSF and blood CD4+ T cell clonotypes from the same patient highlighted HCRT-specific and TRIB2-specific autoreactive clonotypes.

Library preparation employed the immunoSEQ multiplex PCR assay. The source is immuneACCESS, and TCRdb retained only in-frame sequences with V and J called. Part of the clones is not carried over; for the studies checked, unresolved V genes explain less than half of this, and the remainder is unexplained. Counted in this sample were 20,000 to 30,000 clones; more than 75% of them appeared once. The ten biggest clones cover around 0.98% of the sample. V and J are trimmed by 3 bases and 5 bases, and the gene matches miss 7 bases of the junction. From the germline V gene, CDR1 is KGHSH and CDR2 is LQKENI. The CDR3 goes from the cysteine to the phenylalanine over 15 residues. Just CDR3 DNA is preserved here, 45 bases in frame from base 1. Note on this clone: This clone's antigen is unknown. Base qualities are not provided; no much larger clone lies one nucleotide away.

For TCR Vbeta sequencing, memory CD4+ T cells were sorted ex vivo from the peripheral blood of narcolepsy patients and healthy controls. The sample taken for sequencing was memory (CD45RA-) CD4+ T cells from blood. In the paper's terms, the cell subset or site label means: memory T cells sorted ex vivo from peripheral blood. This chain joins TRBV18 to TRBJ1-1, and TRBD1 matches 9 of the central bases. This clonotype originated in a human donor in good health. The DNA sequence is given as TGTGCCAGCTCACCGGCAACGACAGGGGGGACTGAAGCTTTCTTT. This encodes CASSPATTGGTEAFF.